Presented here are 30 T cell receptor beta chains from one specimen sequenced in a study of blood T cell repertoires in COVID-19. Sequencing was performed with immunoSEQ multiplex PCR; in TCRdb, only in-frame clones are kept and a portion is missing. This repertoire shows about 100,000 clones, less than 85% found once; its top ten account for more than 1.5%. Sample: peripheral blood. These receptor sequences come from a woman aged 70-85 years with active or convalescent COVID-19.

This sequence joins TRBV4-2 and TRBJ1-6; D uncertain. The germline V gene encodes CDR1 LGHNA and CDR2 YNFKEQ. The CDR3 extends over 15 amino acids. The V end lost 0 bases, the J end lost 8 bases, and 11 bases lay between the germline ends. CDR3 amino acids: CASSQDGGIYSPLHF. CDR3 DNA sequence: TGTGCCAGCAGCCAAGATGGAGGGATCTATTCACCCCTCCACTTT.

V is TRBV7-8 and J is TRBJ1-1; D uncertain. The V and J ends lost 7 bases and 5 bases respectively, with 17 bases between them. The CDR3 has 14 amino acids. From germline, CDR1 is SGHVS and CDR2 FQNEAQ. The CDR3 DNA sequence: TGTGCCAGCACCTTGTTGGAGCATGGAACTGAAGCTTTCTTT. Amino acid sequence: CASTLLEHGTEAFF.

J is TRBJ1-2 and V is TRBV7-2; the match to TRBD1 covers 11 bases. J lost 5 bases, V lost 4 bases, and 6 bases had no gene match. This CDR3 has 15 residues. Germline V gene lookup returns CDR1 SGHTA and CDR2 FQGNSA. The DNA for the CDR3 is TGTGCCAGCAGCTCGTCCGGGACAGGGGGGTATGGCTACACCTTC. Translating gives CASSSSGTGGYGYTF.

This chain uses TRBV7-9 with TRBJ1-4; 7 nucleotides agree with TRBD1. The CDR3 spans 15 residues. Germline CDR1 SEHNR, CDR2 FQNEAQ (reference sequence). The ends lost 1 base at V and 4 bases at J; junction bases unmatched: 3. The CDR3 loop is CASSLGGQRNEKLFF. In DNA form, the CDR3 reads TGTGCCAGCAGCTTAGGGGGACAGCGTAATGAAAAACTGTTTTTT.

The chain's CDR3 is CASSRGGTQETQYF. Written as DNA, the CDR3 is TGTGCCAGCAGCCGAGGCGGGACCCAAGAGACCCAGTACTTC. The V and J genes are TRBV3-1 (or the pseudogene TRBV3-2) and TRBJ2-5; D might be TRBD2 (6 bases). The CDR3 has 14 residues. Trimming removed 4 bases at V and 1 base at J, with 10 bases between. The germline V gene has CDR1 LGHDT and CDR2 YNNKEL (reference sequence).

The J gene is TRBJ2-5, the V gene TRBV20-1; TRBD2 agrees at 13 bases. The ends lost 3 bases at V and 6 bases at J; junction bases unmatched: 7. This CDR3 comprises 15 residues. The germline V gene encodes CDR1 DFQATT and CDR2 SNEGSKA (reference sequence). The CDR3 is CSASETSGRIKTQYF. The CDR3, as DNA: TGCAGTGCTAGTGAGACTAGCGGGAGGATAAAGACCCAGTACTTC.

J is TRBJ2-5 and V is TRBV6-5; unclear D gene. The germline V gene has CDR1 MNHEY and CDR2 SVGAGI. The V end was cut by 5 bases, the J end by 5 bases, with 15 bases between. The CDR3 is 14 residues long. The CDR3 DNA reads as TGTGCCAGCAGTCCCTCTAGATTTAGGGAGACCCAGTACTTC. Translating it yields CASSPSRFRETQYF.

Here the CDR3 reads CASSSAGGPGTDTQYF. In DNA, the CDR3 is TGTGCCAGCAGCTCAGCGGGGGGGCCGGGCACAGATACGCAGTATTTT. The chain combines TRBV7-2 with TRBJ2-3; 10 nucleotides match TRBD2. The germline V gene encodes CDR1 SGHTA and CDR2 FQGNSA. This CDR3 is 16 amino acids long. V was clipped by 4 bases and J by 1 base; unmatched bases: 5. Full variable domain (rest looked up from reference TRBV7-2 and TRBJ2-3): GAGVSQSPSNKVTEKGKDVELRCDPISGHTALYWYRQSLGQGLEFLIYFQGNSAPDKSGLPSDRFSAERTGGSVSTLTIQRTQQEDSAVYLCASSSAGGPGTDTQYFGPGTRLTVL.

The V gene is TRBV25-1, the J gene TRBJ1-2, with TRBD1 identical over 7 bases. V trimming: 4 bases; J trimming: 6 bases; junction bases outside the gene matches: 5. This CDR3 is 13 amino acids long. The germline gives CDR1 MGHDK, CDR2 SYGVNS. The CDR3 loop reads CASSGQGIDGYTF. The CDR3 DNA is TGTGCCAGCAGTGGACAGGGAATAGATGGCTACACCTTC.

CDR3 residues: CASSPQAGANQPQHF. The CDR3 nucleotides read TGTGCCAGCAGTCCCCAGGCAGGGGCCAATCAGCCCCAGCATTTT. The chain is built from TRBV28 and TRBJ1-5; D is perhaps TRBD1 (6 bases). This CDR3 is 15 amino acids long. The germline V and J ends were trimmed by 5 bases and 3 bases, with 14 bases remaining between them. Germline V gives CDR1 MDHEN, CDR2 SYDVKM.

This chain uses TRBV4-1 with TRBJ2-6; 8 bases line up with TRBD2. The CDR3 loop spans 16 amino acids. Unmatched junction bases numbered 4, after V lost 4 bases and J lost 2 bases. Germline-derived CDR1 and CDR2 are MGHRA and YSYEKL. The CDR3 is CASSPPGGAGANVLTF. CDR3 DNA: TGCGCCAGCAGCCCTCCGGGGGGGGCTGGGGCCAACGTCCTGACTTTC.

This clone was recorded only once. The rearrangement joins TRBV7-9 to TRBJ2-3, with TRBD2 matching 10 bases. The CDR3 runs 16 residues. J was trimmed by 0 bases and V by 4 bases; bases with no gene match: 4. Germline V CDR1 and CDR2: SEHNR, FQNEAQ (reference sequence). In nucleotides, the CDR3 is TGTGCCAGCAGCTCTACTAGCGGGGCAAGCACAGATACGCAGTATTTT. Translating gives CASSSTSGASTDTQYF.

The V gene is TRBV27, the J gene TRBJ2-1, with D hard to call. CDR3 length: 12 amino acids. Germline V gene data show CDR1 as MNHEY and CDR2 as SMNVEV (reference sequence). Trimming shortened V by 2 bases and J by 7 bases, and 6 bases separated the two germline ends. CDR3: CASSLGSNEQFF. The CDR3 region has the DNA TGTGCCAGCAGTTTAGGCTCTAATGAGCAGTTCTTC.

In its sample, this clone was seen a few times. J is TRBJ1-5 and V is TRBV2, with a possible D match to TRBD1 (6 bases). V dropped 4 bases and J dropped 1 base, with 8 bases sitting between them. CDR3 size: 14 residues. CDR1 is SNHLY, CDR2 FYNNEI, per germline. The CDR3 bases are TGTGCCAGCAGTGGAGGGGGAAGCAATCAGCCCCAGCATTTT. This encodes CASSGGGSNQPQHF.

This chain links TRBV29-1 with TRBJ2-3; 8 bases are a match to TRBD2. The junction had 6 bases not matched to a gene; V was cut back by 3 bases and J by 4 bases. There are 14 residues in the CDR3. Looked up from germline, CDR1 is SQVTM and CDR2 is ANQGSEA. In DNA form, the CDR3 reads TGCAGCGTTGACGGTCGGGGGGGAGCAGATACGCAGTATTTT. Protein product: CSVDGRGGADTQYF.

The CDR3 sequence is CASSDRVTGYTF. CDR3 sequence (DNA): TGTGCCAGCAGCGACAGGGTCACTGGCTACACCTTC. This sequence joins TRBV28 and TRBJ1-2, with 7 positions matching TRBD1. The germline gives CDR1 MDHEN, CDR2 SYDVKM. The CDR3 totals 12 residues. Trimming took 6 bases from V and 7 from J; bases not matched to a gene: 5.

V gene TRBV2 combines with J gene TRBJ2-7; 7 bases map to TRBD1. The V and J ends lost 3 bases and 1 base, in that order; junction bases with no gene match: 9. The CDR3 is 16 residues long. CDR1 is SNHLY and CDR2 is FYNNEI in the germline V gene. This CDR3 reads CASSDDARGSSYEQYF. For the CDR3, the DNA is TGTGCCAGCAGTGACGACGCCAGGGGGTCATCCTACGAGCAGTACTTC.

CDR3 bases: TGTGCCAGCAGCTTAGTCGGACAGGGTTTATCAGATACGCAGTATTTT. Protein product: CASSLVGQGLSDTQYF. The chain couples TRBV7-2 to TRBJ2-3, with 8 bases fitting TRBD1. Unmatched junction bases numbered 7, after V lost 1 base and J lost 4 bases. The V gene's germline CDR1 is SGHTA and CDR2 FQGNSA. This CDR3 has 16 amino acids.

This chain links TRBV15 with TRBJ2-3, with D perhaps TRBD2 (6 bases). This CDR3 comprises 15 residues. The V and J ends lost 0 bases and 5 bases respectively, with 12 bases between them. Germline CDR1 reads LNHNV; CDR2 reads YYDKDF (reference sequence). The CDR3 DNA reads as TGTGCCACCAGCAGAGATTTCCTAGCGAGAGATACGCAGTATTTT. Encoded protein: CATSRDFLARDTQYF.

The chain uses TRBV28 and TRBJ2-7, with a possible D match to TRBD1 (6 bases). Trimming pared 1 base from V and 3 bases from J, leaving 7 bases between. Germline assignment: CDR1 MDHEN and CDR2 SYDVKM. This CDR3 is 13 amino acids long. The CDR3, as DNA: TGTGCCAGCAGTTTATTCAGGGGCTACGAGCAGTACTTC. As protein: CASSLFRGYEQYF. The whole variable domain, remainder taken from reference TRBV28 and TRBJ2-7, is DVKVTQSSRYLVKRTGEKVFLECVQDMDHENMFWYRQDPGLGLRLIYFSYDVKMKEKGDIPEGYSVSREKKERFSLILESASTNQTSMYLCASSLFRGYEQYFGPGTRLTVT.

This clone was seen a handful of times. The genes are TRBV7-8 and TRBJ1-1; no reliable D call. Trimming stripped 1 base from V and 5 bases from J, with 14 bases between. In germline, CDR1 is SGHVS, CDR2 FQNEAQ. The CDR3 runs 15 residues. CDR3 in amino acids: CASSLGSKRATEAFF. The CDR3 DNA is TGTGCCAGCAGCTTAGGGTCCAAGAGGGCGACTGAAGCTTTCTTT.

The chain combines TRBV3-1 (or the pseudogene TRBV3-2) with TRBJ1-5; TRBD1 aligns across 8 bases. The CDR3 contains 15 residues. J gave up 5 bases and V 1 base, and 4 bases lay outside the gene matches. Per germline, CDR1 LGHDT and CDR2 YNNKEL (reference sequence). The CDR3 sequence is CASSQGQGTYQPQHF. The CDR3 nucleotides read TGTGCCAGCAGCCAAGGACAGGGGACCTATCAGCCCCAGCATTTT.

J is TRBJ1-4 and V is TRBV11-2, with D hard to call. With 2 bases removed from V and 7 bases from J, the gap between germline ends came to 5 bases. Germline V gene sequence: CDR1 SGHAT, CDR2 FQNNGV. The CDR3 spans 12 residues. The CDR3 nucleotides are TGTGCCAGCAGCTTAAATAGTGAAAAACTGTTTTTT. Protein sequence: CASSLNSEKLFF.

V is TRBV5-1 and J is TRBJ1-1, with TRBD1 as a possible D gene (6 bases). The CDR3 extends over 14 amino acids. Trimming removed 0 bases from V and 5 bases from J, with 11 bases in between. Germline V CDR1 and CDR2: SGHRS, YFSETQ. CDR3 nucleotides: TGCGCCAGCAGCTTGGTTACAGGGTGGACTGAAGCTTTCTTT. It specifies CASSLVTGWTEAFF.

This clone appeared once. The CDR3: CASSVDPSNTEAFF. In DNA form, the CDR3 reads TGTGCCAGCAGCGTAGACCCCAGTAACACTGAAGCTTTCTTT. This chain links TRBV9 with TRBJ1-1; D call uncertain. From germline, CDR1 is SGDLS and CDR2 YYNGEE. The CDR3 sequence is 14 residues long. Trimming removed 0 bases at V and 2 bases at J, with 8 bases between.

V usage is TRBV5-1 and J usage is TRBJ1-1, with D possibly being TRBD1 (6 bases). Germline values: CDR1 SGHRS, CDR2 YFSETQ. This CDR3 is 16 amino acids long. Deletions cut 0 bases from V and 4 bases from J, with 16 bases between. This CDR3 reads CASSLAPQGKGTEAFF. As DNA, the CDR3 is TGCGCCAGCAGCTTGGCCCCCCAGGGGAAGGGCACTGAAGCTTTCTTT.

The chain links TRBV28 to TRBJ1-5; 7 bases are shared with TRBD1. Germline CDR1 is MDHEN and CDR2 is SYDVKM. Unmatched junction bases numbered 8, after V lost 2 bases and J lost 7 bases. The CDR3 extends over 15 amino acids. CDR3 in DNA: TGTGCCAGCAGTTTAGTTGATGCAGGGGGGCAGCCCCAGCATTTT. Amino acids: CASSLVDAGGQPQHF.

This clone was detected only a few times. The chain employs TRBV28 and TRBJ2-7, with TRBD1 as a possible D gene (5 bases). V lost 3 bases to trimming and J lost 5 bases, with 14 bases between them. The germline V gene has CDR1 MDHEN and CDR2 SYDVKM. The CDR3 is made up of 14 amino acids. For the CDR3, the DNA is TGTGCCAGCAGTTTTCCGGCAGGGTCCCACGAGCAGTACTTC. It is translated as CASSFPAGSHEQYF.

The chain has TRBV4-3 and TRBJ1-5; 9 bases map to TRBD1. CDR3 size: 15 residues. J gave up 2 bases and V 3 bases, and 2 bases lay outside the gene matches. The V gene's germline CDR1 is LGHNA and CDR2 YSLEER. The CDR3 coding sequence is TGCGCCAGCAGCCAGCGGACAGGGGGCAATCAGCCCCAGCATTTT. It specifies CASSQRTGGNQPQHF.

The rearrangement links TRBV19 to TRBJ1-5; tentatively, D is TRBD1 (6 bases). The CDR3 contains 16 residues. V lost 0 bases and J 0 bases, leaving 9 bases between the germline ends. Germline-derived CDR1 and CDR2 are LNHDA and SQIVND (reference sequence). The CDR3 region is CASSIEGGLSNQPQHF. In nucleotides, the CDR3 is TGTGCCAGTAGTATAGAGGGGGGGCTTAGCAATCAGCCCCAGCATTTT.